The 24 T cell receptor beta chains presented below share a single source sample, sequenced in a study of cytomegalovirus exposure and HLA in healthy donors. With 60 Vbeta and 13 Jbeta primers, the PCR was carried out. Here immunoSEQ multiplex PCR was the method, and the copy in TCRdb shows in-frame clones only, minus some. Altogether around 150,000 clones are present, roughly 79% being singletons, with the ten largest covering roughly 1.2%. Sequenced material: PBMCs. The receptors derive from a woman aged 50 to 60 in good health and CMV-seronegative.

The chain combines TRBV6-6 with TRBJ2-7; D might be TRBD1 (5 bases). The V end was cut by 2 bases, the J end by 8 bases, with 16 bases between. The germline V gene encodes CDR1 MNHNY and CDR2 SVGAGI (reference sequence). This CDR3 is built from 14 residues. The CDR3 DNA is TGTGCCAGCAGTTACGTGGACATACTGGGTCAGCAGTACTTC. Translation: CASSYVDILGQQYF.

This chain joins TRBV7-9 and TRBJ2-5; 8 bases match TRBD2. Germline V lookup: CDR1 SEHNR, CDR2 FQNEAQ (reference sequence). The V and J ends lost 1 base and 1 base, in that order; junction bases with no gene match: 2. The CDR3 runs 15 residues. The chain's CDR3 is CASSLVGTSQETQYF. The CDR3 nucleotides are TGTGCCAGCAGCTTAGTCGGGACTAGCCAAGAGACCCAGTACTTC.

The gene calls are TRBV7-3 and TRBJ1-2, with a possible D match to TRBD1 (6 bases). Germline V gives CDR1 SGHTA, CDR2 FQGTGA. CDR3 size: 14 residues. V was trimmed by 5 bases and J by 4 bases, leaving 14 bases between them. As DNA, the CDR3 is TGTGCCAGCAGCACAGGGCCCGAACTCTATGGCTACACCTTC. Amino acids: CASSTGPELYGYTF.

On this clone: Since no conserved phenylalanine or tryptophan closes the CDR3, a read error is the likely cause. This chain connects TRBV28 to TRBJ1-5; 9 bases are shared with TRBD1. The CDR3 has 17 amino acids. V lost 7 bases and J lost 0; bases outside the gene matches: 10. Germline CDR1 and CDR2: MDHEN and SYDVKM. CDR3 sequence (DNA): TGTGCCAGCACCCTTCGACAGGGGGTGTCTAGCAATCAGCCCCAGCATCTT. This translates into CASTLRQGVSSNQPQHL.

This clone appeared a single time. V and J are TRBV29-1 and TRBJ2-3; tentatively, D is TRBD1 (6 bases). The CDR3 loop spans 13 amino acids. CDR1 and CDR2 (germline): SQVTM, ANQGSEA. V lost 7 bases to trimming and J lost 4 bases, with 15 bases between them. In nucleotides, the CDR3 is TGCAGCGGACAGGCGACTTTAGCAGATACGCAGTATTTT. As protein: CSGQATLADTQYF.

The chain recombines TRBV29-1 with TRBJ2-5; TRBD2 agrees at 10 bases. The DNA end is a closer match to TRBJ2-7, so the J assignment may be wrong. Per the germline V gene, CDR1 is SQVTM and CDR2 is ANQGSEA. The CDR3 is 13 residues long. CDR3 sequence reads: CSVASGSSYEQYF. CDR3 in DNA: TGCAGCGTCGCTAGCGGGAGCTCCTACGAGCAGTACTTC.

The chain uses TRBV7-9 and TRBJ2-5, with D possibly matching TRBD1 (6 bases). Germline V gives CDR1 SEHNR, CDR2 FQNEAQ (reference sequence). The CDR3 runs 18 residues. The V end lost 5 bases, the J end lost 1 base, and 23 bases lay between the germline ends. The CDR3 spells CASSQKGGDAPLQETQYF. Written as DNA, the CDR3 is TGTGCCAGCAGCCAAAAAGGGGGAGACGCCCCCCTCCAAGAGACCCAGTACTTC.

V gene TRBV5-1 combines with J gene TRBJ2-3; possibly TRBD1 for D (6 bases). With 2 bases removed from V and 4 bases from J, the gap between germline ends came to 11 bases. CDR3 length: 14 residues. The V gene's germline CDR1 is SGHRS and CDR2 YFSETQ. The CDR3 loop is CASSFRQAADTQYF. DNA of the CDR3: TGCGCCAGCAGCTTTCGACAGGCGGCAGATACGCAGTATTTT.

The gene calls are TRBV7-9 and TRBJ2-5; D is unclear. Trimming shortened V by 1 base and J by 6 bases, and 6 bases separated the two germline ends. The V gene's germline CDR1 is SEHNR and CDR2 FQNEAQ (reference sequence). The CDR3 sequence is 12 residues long. Here the CDR3 DNA reads TGTGCCAGCAGCTTAGAGCCGAAGACCCAGTACTTC. Protein sequence: CASSLEPKTQYF. The variable domain in full, completed from reference TRBV7-9 and TRBJ2-5, reads DTGVSQNPRHKITKRGQNVTFRCDPISEHNRLYWYRQTLGQGPEFLTYFQNEAQLEKSRLLSDRFSAERPKGSFSTLEIQRTEQGDSAMYLCASSLEPKTQYFGPGTRLLVL.

The chain is built from TRBV7-2 and TRBJ2-3; D remains unclear. The V gene's germline CDR1 is SGHTA and CDR2 FQGNSA. Trimming cost V 4 bases and J 1 base, with 9 bases left between them. CDR3 length: 14 amino acids. The CDR3 DNA sequence: TGTGCCAGCAGCTCGCAACCAGGCACAGATACGCAGTATTTT. As protein: CASSSQPGTDTQYF.

The genes are TRBV13 and TRBJ2-3; a possible D gene is TRBD1 (5 bases). V gave up 0 bases and J gave up 2 bases, with 18 bases separating them. CDR1 is PRHDT, CDR2 FYEKMQ, per germline (reference sequence). The CDR3 is 18 residues long. CDR3 sequence (DNA): TGTGCCAGCAGCTTAGGGGGTATGGGGCGGATGATCACAGATACGCAGTATTTT. Translation gives CASSLGGMGRMITDTQYF.

In its sample, this clone was seen a few times. V usage is TRBV6-5 and J usage is TRBJ2-7; TRBD1 aligns across 8 bases. CDR3 length: 13 amino acids. Per germline, CDR1 MNHEY and CDR2 SVGAGI. With 7 bases clipped from V and 7 bases from J, the junction kept 9 bases outside the gene matches. The DNA of the CDR3 is TGTGCCAGCATTCCCACAGGGGGTAGGGAGCAGTACTTC. Translating it yields CASIPTGGREQYF.

The chain employs TRBV7-2 and TRBJ1-5, with D tentatively TRBD1 (5 bases). The germline V gene encodes CDR1 SGHTA and CDR2 FQGNSA. Trimming pared 1 base from V and 5 bases from J, leaving 15 bases between. There are 16 residues in the CDR3. The CDR3 nucleotides are TGTGCCAGCAGCTTAGAGGACACCGCTGTCTATCAGCCCCAGCATTTT. Its translation: CASSLEDTAVYQPQHF.

The rearrangement links TRBV5-5 to TRBJ1-2; possibly TRBD1 for D (5 bases). CDR3 size: 15 residues. Germline CDR1 is SGHKS and CDR2 is YYEKEE (reference sequence). Trimming removed 0 bases at V and 2 bases at J, with 11 bases between. The CDR3 loop reads CASSLAPQGNYGYTF. CDR3 nucleotide sequence: TGTGCCAGCAGCTTGGCTCCCCAGGGAAACTATGGCTACACCTTC. The full variable domain, rest sourced from reference TRBV5-5 and TRBJ1-2, is DAGVTQSPTHLIKTRGQQVTLRCSPISGHKSVSWYQQVLGQGPQFIFQYYEKEERGRGNFPDRFSARQFPNYSSELNVNALLLGDSALYLCASSLAPQGNYGYTFGSGTRLTVV.

The CDR3: CSVEVATGTPQHF. The CDR3 DNA reads TGCAGCGTTGAAGTAGCTACAGGGACGCCCCAGCATTTT. The gene calls are TRBV29-1 and TRBJ1-5, with a weak D call TRBD1 (6 bases). Germline CDR1 is SQVTM and CDR2 is ANQGSEA. The CDR3 covers 13 residues. V lost 1 base and J 9 bases, leaving 13 bases between the germline ends.

This clone was detected only once. The V and J genes are TRBV9 and TRBJ2-5; possible D gene TRBD1, 5 bases. The germline V gene has CDR1 SGDLS and CDR2 YYNGEE. The germline V and J ends were trimmed by 0 bases and 5 bases, with 14 bases remaining between them. This CDR3 contains 15 residues. The DNA for the CDR3 is TGTGCCAGCAGCGTAGAAGGGCAGGGTCTGGAGACCCAGTACTTC. This encodes CASSVEGQGLETQYF.

This rearrangement joins TRBV2 to TRBJ2-2, with D possibly TRBD2 on 6 matching bases. This CDR3 comprises 15 residues. Germline CDR1 and CDR2: SNHLY and FYNNEI. V was clipped by 6 bases and J by 3 bases, with 14 bases between them. CDR3 region: CASSNRRGDTGELFF. The DNA of the CDR3 is TGTGCCAGCAGCAATCGGAGGGGAGACACCGGGGAGCTGTTTTTT.

V gene TRBV29-1 combines with J gene TRBJ1-5, with 9 bases identical to TRBD1. Germline lookup yields CDR1 SQVTM and CDR2 ANQGSEA. The V and J ends lost 5 bases and 0 bases, in that order; junction bases with no gene match: 11. This CDR3 is built from 17 residues. CDR3 protein: CSVQWATGGLSNQPQHF. The CDR3 DNA is TGCAGCGTTCAGTGGGCGACAGGGGGACTTAGCAATCAGCCCCAGCATTTT.

This chain links TRBV9 with TRBJ2-2, with no clear D. The germline V gene has CDR1 SGDLS and CDR2 YYNGEE. The V gene lost 1 base and the J gene lost 4 bases, with 5 bases spanning the gap. The CDR3 runs to 13 residues. Written as DNA, the CDR3 is TGTGCCAGCAGCGTATACAGCACCGGGGAGCTGTTTTTT. Translation: CASSVYSTGELFF.

This clone has only a few counts. The chain joins TRBV28 to TRBJ2-3; TRBD1 matches 7 bases. This CDR3 contains 14 residues. V was clipped by 5 bases and J by 4 bases; unmatched bases: 6. In germline, CDR1 is MDHEN, CDR2 SYDVKM. CDR3 residues: CASSLQTGSDTQYF. The CDR3 DNA sequence: TGTGCCAGCAGTCTCCAGACAGGGTCAGATACGCAGTATTTT.

This rearrangement joins TRBV5-8 to TRBJ2-7; D remains unclear. The CDR3 is 11 amino acids. V lost 0 bases and J lost 4, with 2 bases in between. CDR1 SGHTS and CDR2 YDEGEE come from the germline V gene. In nucleotides, the CDR3 is TGTGCCAGCAGCTTGGCGTACGAGCAGTACTTC. Its translation: CASSLAYEQYF.

This clone was seen only once. V and J are TRBV11-2 and TRBJ2-1, with D tentatively TRBD2 (6 bases). Per the germline V gene, CDR1 is SGHAT and CDR2 is FQNNGV. The CDR3 contains 15 residues. Trimming left V 5 bases short and J 4 bases short, with 15 bases between. The CDR3 nucleotides read TGTGCCAGCAGCAATTATCGGGGGAAATACAATGAGCAGTTCTTC. Amino acids: CASSNYRGKYNEQFF. Drawing the rest from reference TRBV11-2 and TRBJ2-1, the complete variable domain is EAGVAQSPRYKIIEKRQSVAFWCNPISGHATLYWYQQILGQGPKLLIQFQNNGVVDDSQLPKDRFSAERLKGVDSTLKIQPAKLEDSAVYLCASSNYRGKYNEQFFGPGTRLTVL.

The V and J genes are TRBV6-1 and TRBJ2-7; TRBD2 matches at 7 bases. The CDR3 length is 16 residues. Germline CDR1 MNHNS, CDR2 SASEGT. Losses at the gene ends were 1 base for V and 5 bases for J; bases not matched to a gene: 11. As DNA, the CDR3 is TGTGCCAGCAGTGAAGGGGCGGGGAGGGGCGGGGACGAGCAGTACTTC. Translating gives CASSEGAGRGGDEQYF.

The chain couples TRBV19 to TRBJ2-7; tentative D call: TRBD1 (6 bases). Germline CDR1 reads LNHDA; CDR2 reads SQIVND (reference sequence). The V gene lost 6 bases and the J gene lost 2 bases, with 11 bases spanning the gap. The CDR3 length is 13 residues. The CDR3 protein is CASRRTDTYEQYF. The CDR3 DNA reads TGTGCCAGTAGAAGGACAGACACCTACGAGCAGTACTTC.